This TCR beta chain was profiled in a study of radiation and T cells in renal cell carcinoma. Study at large: Nephrectomy followed 15 Gy stereotactic body radiation by 4 weeks.

About this clone itself: Its antigen is not identified.

As to time point: blood 2 weeks post-SBRT. The treatment was: 15 Gy SBRT to primary tumor, nephrectomy 4 weeks later. Blood was sampled at baseline, 2 weeks and 4 weeks after SBRT. The repertoire was sequenced with immunoSEQ multiplex PCR; TCRdb's copy has only in-frame clones and lacks some. The table has 70,000 or so clones, about four fifths seen once. CDR3 length equals 17 residues. Trimming took off 3 bases at V and 5 bases at J, with 19 bases between the two ends. CDR1 is SEHNR, CDR2 FQNEAQ, per germline (reference sequence). Study-wide results and caveats: Baseline intratumoral clonotype presence is unknown without pretreatment biopsies. In blood, top tumor clones expanded by 2 weeks, shrinking by 4.

The TCR was taken from a man between 60 and 75 years old with renal cell carcinoma. The V call is TRBV7-9, the J call TRBJ1-4; D call uncertain. The sample here was blood, taken from a patient whose treatment included radiotherapy and nephrectomy. CDR3 protein: CASSFPTSPGENEKLFF. The CDR3 coding sequence is TGTGCCAGCAGCTTTCCGACGTCCCCCGGGGAAAATGAAAAACTGTTTTTT.